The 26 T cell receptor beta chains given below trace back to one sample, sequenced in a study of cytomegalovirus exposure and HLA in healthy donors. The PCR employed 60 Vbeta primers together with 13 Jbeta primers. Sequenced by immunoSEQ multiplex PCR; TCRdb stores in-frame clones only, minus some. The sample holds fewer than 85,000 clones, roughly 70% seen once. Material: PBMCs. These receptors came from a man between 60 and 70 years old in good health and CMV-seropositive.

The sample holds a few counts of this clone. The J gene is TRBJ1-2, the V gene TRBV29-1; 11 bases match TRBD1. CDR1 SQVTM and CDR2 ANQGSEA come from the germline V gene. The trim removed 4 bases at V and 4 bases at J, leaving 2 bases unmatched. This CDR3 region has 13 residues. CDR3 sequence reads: CSVVGQGVYGYTF. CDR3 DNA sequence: TGCAGCGTTGTGGGACAGGGGGTCTATGGCTACACCTTC.

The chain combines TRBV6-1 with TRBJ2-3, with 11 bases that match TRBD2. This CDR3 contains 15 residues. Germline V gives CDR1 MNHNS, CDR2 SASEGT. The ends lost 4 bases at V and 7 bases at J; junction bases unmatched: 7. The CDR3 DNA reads TGTGCCAGCAGTGGGGGTAGCGGGGGGGCGTATACGCAGTATTTT. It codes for CASSGGSGGAYTQYF.

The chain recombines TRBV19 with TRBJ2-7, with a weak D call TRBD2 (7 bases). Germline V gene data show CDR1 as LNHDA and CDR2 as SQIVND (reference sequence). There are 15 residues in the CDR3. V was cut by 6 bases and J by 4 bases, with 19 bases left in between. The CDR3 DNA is TGTGCCAGTAGCCGGGAGGAGGGGGTTCCGTACGAGCAGTACTTC. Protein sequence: CASSREEGVPYEQYF.

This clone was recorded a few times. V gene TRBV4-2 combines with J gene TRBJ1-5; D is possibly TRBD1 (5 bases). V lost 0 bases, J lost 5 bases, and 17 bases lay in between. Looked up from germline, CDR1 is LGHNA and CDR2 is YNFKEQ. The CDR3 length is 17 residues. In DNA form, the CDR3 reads TGTGCCAGCAGCCAAGAAACAGGTGGGCGCAGTCATCAGCCCCAGCATTTT. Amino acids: CASSQETGGRSHQPQHF.

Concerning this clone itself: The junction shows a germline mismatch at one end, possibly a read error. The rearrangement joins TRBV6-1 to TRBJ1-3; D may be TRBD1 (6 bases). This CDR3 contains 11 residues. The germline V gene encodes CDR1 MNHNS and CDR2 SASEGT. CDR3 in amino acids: CASSDRRDTLF. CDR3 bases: TGTGCCAGCAGTGATCGTCGGGACACCCTTTTT.

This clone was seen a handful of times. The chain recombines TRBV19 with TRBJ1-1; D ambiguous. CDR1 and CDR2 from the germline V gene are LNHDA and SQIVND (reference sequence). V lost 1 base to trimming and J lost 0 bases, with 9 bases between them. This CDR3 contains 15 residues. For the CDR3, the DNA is TGTGCCAGTAGTATAGGGGCCCTCATGAACACTGAAGCTTTCTTT. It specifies CASSIGALMNTEAFF.

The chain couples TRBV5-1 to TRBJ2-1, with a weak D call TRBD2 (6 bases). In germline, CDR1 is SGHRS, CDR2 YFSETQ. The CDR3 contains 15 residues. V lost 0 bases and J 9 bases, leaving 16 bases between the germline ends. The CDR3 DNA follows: TGCGCCAGCAGCTTGGCCGCGGGACTCGGGCTTGAGCAGTTCTTC. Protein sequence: CASSLAAGLGLEQFF.

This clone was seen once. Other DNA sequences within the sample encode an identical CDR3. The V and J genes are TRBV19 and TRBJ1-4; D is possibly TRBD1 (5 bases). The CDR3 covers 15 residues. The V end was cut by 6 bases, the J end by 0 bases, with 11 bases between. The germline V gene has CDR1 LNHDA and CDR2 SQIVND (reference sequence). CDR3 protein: CASSPGTATNEKLFF. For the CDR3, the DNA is TGTGCCAGTAGCCCAGGGACTGCAACTAATGAAAAACTGTTTTTT.

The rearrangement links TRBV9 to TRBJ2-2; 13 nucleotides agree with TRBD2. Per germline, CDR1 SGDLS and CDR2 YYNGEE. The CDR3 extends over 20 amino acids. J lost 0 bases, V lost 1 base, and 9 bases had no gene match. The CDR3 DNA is TGTGCCAGCAGCGTATACCCCTTGGGGACTAGCGGGGCGAACACCGGGGAGCTGTTTTTT. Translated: CASSVYPLGTSGANTGELFF. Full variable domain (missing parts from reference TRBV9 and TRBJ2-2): DSGVTQTPKHLITATGQRVTLRCSPRSGDLSVYWYQQSLDQGLQFLIQYYNGEERAKGNILERFSAQQFPDLHSELNLSSLELGDSALYFCASSVYPLGTSGANTGELFFGEGSRLTVL.

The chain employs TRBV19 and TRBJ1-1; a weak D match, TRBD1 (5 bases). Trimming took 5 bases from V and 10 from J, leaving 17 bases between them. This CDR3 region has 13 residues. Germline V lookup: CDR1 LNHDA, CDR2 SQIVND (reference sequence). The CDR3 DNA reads TGTGCCAGTAGTCCCTCGCCGGGGGGGGGAGCTTTCTTT. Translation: CASSPSPGGGAFF.

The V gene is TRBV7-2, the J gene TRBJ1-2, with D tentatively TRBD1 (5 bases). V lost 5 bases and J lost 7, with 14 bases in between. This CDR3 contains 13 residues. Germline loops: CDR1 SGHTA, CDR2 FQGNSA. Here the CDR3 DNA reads TGTGCCAGCAGCCCACCGGGGGTGGGTGGCTACACCTTC. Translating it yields CASSPPGVGGYTF. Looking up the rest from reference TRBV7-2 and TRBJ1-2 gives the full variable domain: GAGVSQSPSNKVTEKGKDVELRCDPISGHTALYWYRQSLGQGLEFLIYFQGNSAPDKSGLPSDRFSAERTGGSVSTLTIQRTQQEDSAVYLCASSPPGVGGYTFGSGTRLTVV.

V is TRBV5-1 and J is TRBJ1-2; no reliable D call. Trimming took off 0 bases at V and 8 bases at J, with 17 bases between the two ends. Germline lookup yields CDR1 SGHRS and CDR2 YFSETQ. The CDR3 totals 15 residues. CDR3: CASSLAGSPLWGYTF. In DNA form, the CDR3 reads TGCGCCAGCAGCTTGGCCGGGAGCCCTCTGTGGGGCTACACCTTC.

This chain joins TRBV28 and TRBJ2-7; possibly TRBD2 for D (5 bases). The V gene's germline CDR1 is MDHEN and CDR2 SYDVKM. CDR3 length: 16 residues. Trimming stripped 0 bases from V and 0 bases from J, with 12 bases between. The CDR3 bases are TGTGCCAGCAGTTTATGGGAGAAGGAGGACTCCTACGAGCAGTACTTC. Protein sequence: CASSLWEKEDSYEQYF.

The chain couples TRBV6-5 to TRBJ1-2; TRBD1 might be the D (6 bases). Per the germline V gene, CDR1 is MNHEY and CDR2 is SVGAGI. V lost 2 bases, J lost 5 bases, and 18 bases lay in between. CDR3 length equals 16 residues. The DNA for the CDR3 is TGTGCCAGCAGTTACCGGCAGGGGAGTTACCTATATGGCTACACCTTC. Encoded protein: CASSYRQGSYLYGYTF.

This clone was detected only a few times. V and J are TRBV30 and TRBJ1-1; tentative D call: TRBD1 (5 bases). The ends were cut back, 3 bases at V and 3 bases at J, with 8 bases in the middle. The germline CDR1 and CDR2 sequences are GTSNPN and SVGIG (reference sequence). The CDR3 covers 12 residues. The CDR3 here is CAWRPGYTEAFF. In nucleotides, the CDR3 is TGTGCCTGGAGACCAGGGTACACTGAAGCTTTCTTT.

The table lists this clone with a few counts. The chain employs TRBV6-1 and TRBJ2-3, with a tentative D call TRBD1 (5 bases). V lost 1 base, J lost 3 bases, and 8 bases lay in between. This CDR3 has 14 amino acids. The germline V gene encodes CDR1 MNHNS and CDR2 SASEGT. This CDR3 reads CASSEGTTTDTQYF. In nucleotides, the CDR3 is TGTGCCAGCAGTGAAGGGACAACAACAGATACGCAGTATTTT.

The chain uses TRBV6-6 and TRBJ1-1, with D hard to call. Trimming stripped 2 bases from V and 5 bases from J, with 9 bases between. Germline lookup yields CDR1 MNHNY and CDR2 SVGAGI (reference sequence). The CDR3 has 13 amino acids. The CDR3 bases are TGTGCCAGCAGTTACCCGGCAGGAACTGAAGCTTTCTTT. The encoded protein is CASSYPAGTEAFF.

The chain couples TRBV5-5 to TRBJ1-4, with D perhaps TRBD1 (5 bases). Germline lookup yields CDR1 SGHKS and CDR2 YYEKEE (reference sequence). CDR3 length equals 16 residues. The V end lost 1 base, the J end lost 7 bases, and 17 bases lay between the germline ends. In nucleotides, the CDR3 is TGTGCCAGCAGCTTGATCGGTCCCGTAGGGGCTGAAAAACTGTTTTTT. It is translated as CASSLIGPVGAEKLFF.

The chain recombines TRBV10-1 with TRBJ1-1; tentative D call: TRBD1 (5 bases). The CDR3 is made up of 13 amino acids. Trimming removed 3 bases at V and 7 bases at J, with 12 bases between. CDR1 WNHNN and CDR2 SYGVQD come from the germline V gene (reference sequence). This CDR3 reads CASSDQGTREAFF. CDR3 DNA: TGCGCCAGCAGTGACCAGGGTACCCGTGAAGCTTTCTTT.

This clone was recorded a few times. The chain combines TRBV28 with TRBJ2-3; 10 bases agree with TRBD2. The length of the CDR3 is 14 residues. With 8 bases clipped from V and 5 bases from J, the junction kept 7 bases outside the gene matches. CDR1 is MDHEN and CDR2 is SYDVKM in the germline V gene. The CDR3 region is CASYSGGRIDTQYF. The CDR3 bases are TGTGCCAGCTATAGCGGGGGGCGAATAGATACGCAGTATTTT.

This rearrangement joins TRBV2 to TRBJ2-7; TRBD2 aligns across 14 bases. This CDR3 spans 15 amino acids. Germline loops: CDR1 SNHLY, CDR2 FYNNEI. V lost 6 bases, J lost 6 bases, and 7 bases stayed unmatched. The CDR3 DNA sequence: TGTGCCAGCAGCCCCCCGGGACTAGCGGGAGCCGAGCAGTACTTC. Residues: CASSPPGLAGAEQYF.

CDR3 residues: CASSEDRSSYNEQFF. The CDR3 DNA follows: TGTGCCAGCAGTGAAGACCGGAGCTCCTACAATGAGCAGTTCTTC. This chain links TRBV6-1 with TRBJ2-1; unclear D gene. The CDR3 length is 15 residues. CDR1 MNHNS and CDR2 SASEGT come from the germline V gene. The V end lost 1 base, the J end lost 0 bases, and 7 bases lay between the germline ends.

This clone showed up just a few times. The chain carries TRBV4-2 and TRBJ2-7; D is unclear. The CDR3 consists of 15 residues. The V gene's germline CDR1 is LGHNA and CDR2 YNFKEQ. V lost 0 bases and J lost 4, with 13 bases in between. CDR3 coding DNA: TGTGCCAGCAGCCAAGAATTAACTGTTTCTTACGAGCAGTACTTC. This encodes CASSQELTVSYEQYF.

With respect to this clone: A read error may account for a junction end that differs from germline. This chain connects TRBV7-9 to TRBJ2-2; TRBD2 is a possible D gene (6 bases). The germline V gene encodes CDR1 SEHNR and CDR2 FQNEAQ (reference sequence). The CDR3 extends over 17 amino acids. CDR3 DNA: TGTTCCAGCAGCATTATAAATAGCGGAGCGAACACCGGGGAGCTGTTTTTT. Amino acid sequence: CSSSIINSGANTGELFF.

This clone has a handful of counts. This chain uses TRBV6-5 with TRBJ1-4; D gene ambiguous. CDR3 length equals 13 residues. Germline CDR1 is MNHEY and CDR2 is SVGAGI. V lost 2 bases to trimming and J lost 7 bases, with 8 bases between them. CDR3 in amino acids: CASSYPGTEKLFF. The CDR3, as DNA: TGTGCCAGCAGTTACCCGGGAACTGAAAAACTGTTTTTT.

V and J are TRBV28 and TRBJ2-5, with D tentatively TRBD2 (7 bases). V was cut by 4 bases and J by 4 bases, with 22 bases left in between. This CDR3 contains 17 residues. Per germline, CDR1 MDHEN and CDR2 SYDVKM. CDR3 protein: CASSSPPGGGGGETQYF. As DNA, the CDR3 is TGTGCCAGCAGTTCGCCACCCGGGGGAGGGGGGGGAGAGACCCAGTACTTC.